The rows below give T cell receptor beta chains drawn from one sample of a study of post-analysis software for immune sequencing data. TCRdb fed the PCR reads into MiXCR, producing one record per CDR3 protein. The sample comprises some 690,000 distinct CDR3 sequences, over 45% of which are singletons, and around 11% rests with the top ten. The source material was blood. The receptor set was obtained from a girl aged 2 to 10 with multiple sclerosis. Both conserved end residues are part of each CDR3. D genes are given only for firm matches. Clone size is not always given. Where it is, it says once, few, many or a class for expanded clones.

V	J	D	size	DNA	CDR3
TRBV3-1	TRBJ1-1	-	-	TGTGCCAGCAGCCCGATAGGAGCAGGCGGGAGGACTGAAGCTTTCTTT	CASSPIGAGGRTEAFF
TRBV5-1	TRBJ2-1	-	-	TGCGCCAGCAGCTTGGTGGCGGATGAGCAGTTCTTC	CASSLVADEQFF
TRBV20-1	TRBJ2-3	TRBD2	few	TGCAGTGCTCCCGGGGGGGCCTCAGATACGCAGTATTTT	CSAPGGASDTQYF
TRBV20-1	TRBJ1-1	-	-	TGCAGTGCGCCGAGGCAGCCGAACACTGAAGCTTTCTTT	CSAPRQPNTEAFF
TRBV3-1	TRBJ2-3	TRBD2	-	TGTGCCAGCAGCGCGGGACTAGCGGCCACAGATACGCAGTATTTT	CASSAGLAATDTQYF
TRBV9	TRBJ2-3	TRBD2	few	TGTGCCAGCAGCGTAGACGGCGGGGGGGACACAGATACGCAGTATTTT	CASSVDGGGDTDTQYF
TRBV4-1	TRBJ2-7	TRBD2	-	TGCGCCAGCAGCCCGCCGACTAGCCGGCGCGAGCAGTACTTC	CASSPPTSRREQYF
TRBV7-6	TRBJ2-1	TRBD2	-	TGTGCCAGCAGCCTTAGCGGGGGACCCCGGGATGAGCAGTTCTTC	CASSLSGGPRDEQFF
TRBV20-1	TRBJ2-3	TRBD2	-	TGCAGTGGAAAACTAGCGACCACAGATACGCAGTATTTT	CSGKLATTDTQYF
TRBV7-2	TRBJ1-2	-	-	TGTGCCAGCAGCTTAGAGGACGGATTAGATGGCTACACCTTC	CASSLEDGLDGYTF
TRBV20-1	TRBJ2-7	TRBD1	once	TGCAGTGCTAGCATGGGACAGGACTACGAGCAGTACTTC	CSASMGQDYEQYF
TRBV7-8	TRBJ1-4	TRBD1	-	TGTGCCAGCAGCTTGGACAGGAATGAAAAACTGTTTTTT	CASSLDRNEKLFF
TRBV24-1	TRBJ2-3	-	once	TGTGCCACCAGTGATTTAAATACGGATACGCAGTATTTT	CATSDLNTDTQYF
TRBV20-1	TRBJ2-1	TRBD2	-	TGCAGTGCTAGAGCCGGGACTAGCTATGAGCAGTTCTTC	CSARAGTSYEQFF
TRBV29-1	TRBJ1-2	-	few	TGCAGCGTTGAGGGGGGTTTCCTCTATGGCTACACCTTC	CSVEGGFLYGYTF
TRBV20-1	TRBJ2-1	-	once	TGCAGGGCTAGAGTCCCGGGAGATGAGCAGTTCTTC	CRARVPGDEQFF
TRBV20-1	TRBJ2-1	-	-	TGCAGTGCCCCGGTCCCCGGAACTAGTCAGCATGAGCAGTTCTTC	CSAPVPGTSQHEQFF
TRBV20-1	TRBJ2-5	-	-	TGCAGTGCTAACCGAGATACGGGGGTAGGAGAGACCCAGTACTTC	CSANRDTGVGETQYF